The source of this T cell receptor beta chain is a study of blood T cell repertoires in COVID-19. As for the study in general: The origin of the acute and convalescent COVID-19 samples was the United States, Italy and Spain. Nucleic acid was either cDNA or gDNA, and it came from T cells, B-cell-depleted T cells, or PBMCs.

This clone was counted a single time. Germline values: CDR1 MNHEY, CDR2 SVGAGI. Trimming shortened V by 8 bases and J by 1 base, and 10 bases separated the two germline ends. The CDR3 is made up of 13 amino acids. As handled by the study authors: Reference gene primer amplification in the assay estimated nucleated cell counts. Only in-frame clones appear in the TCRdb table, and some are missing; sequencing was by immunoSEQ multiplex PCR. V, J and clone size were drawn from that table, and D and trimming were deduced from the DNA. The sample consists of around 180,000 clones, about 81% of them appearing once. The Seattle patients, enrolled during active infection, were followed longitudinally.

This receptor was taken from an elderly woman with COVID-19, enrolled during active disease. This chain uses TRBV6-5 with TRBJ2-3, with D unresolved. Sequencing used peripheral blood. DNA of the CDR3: TGTGCCAGCCCCCCCGCAGGCACAGATACGCAGTATTTT. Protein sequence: CASPPAGTDTQYF.